Sequencing of this T cell receptor beta chain was carried out in a study of CD4 T cells in relation to SARS-CoV-2 and coronaviruses (dated by TCRdb to the early 2020s). In the study overall: Shared crossreactive spike epitopes were mapped to their HLA restriction using patient-derived lymphoblastoid cell lines. At the level of individual TCR clonotypes, the study evaluated whether memory CD4+ T cells crossreact between the spike proteins of SARS-CoV-2 and those of common cold coronaviruses. The Adaptive Biotechnologies TCR-sequencing kit was used for samples from a few pre-COVID donors and for the naive versus memory experiments, whereas the other data were Illumina-based. Expansion assays from other donors in the study were sequenced with a different, Illumina-based TCR-beta assay.

V is shortened by 5 bases, J by 0 bases, and the region joining them spans 5 bases. The cysteine opens and the phenylalanine closes a CDR3 of 13 amino acids. Only CDR3 DNA remains: 39 bases, in frame from the first base. The germline V gene encodes CDR1 SGHDN and CDR2 FVKESK. General study outcomes and caveats: Sequencing naive versus memory cells indicated that the assay picks up memory recall responses, not primary responses primed during culture. Small numbers of patients and of tested TCRs were a limitation of the study. In roughly two thirds of donors, memory CD4+ clonotypes turned up that crossrecognized SARS-CoV-2 and at least one common cold coronavirus spike. Compared with monoreactive clones, crossreactive clones had significantly weaker SARS-CoV-2-driven expansion, a result consistent with antigenic imprinting. Crossreactivity analysis was centred on spike protein, so crossreactivity against other viral proteins was not assessed. Because no donor provided both pre-pandemic and post-infection samples, tracing the source of pre-existing responses was limited.

Points on this clone: The clone's antigen remains unknown. There are no base qualities to consult, and no much larger clone falls within one base.

Deep-resolution immunoSEQ TCR-beta sequencing was performed on DNA from uncultured naive and memory CD4+ T cells. In the paper's pipeline: Preprocessing removed nonproductive sequences and CDR3s not starting with C, not ending with F or W, or shorter than 7 amino acids. Cultured and uncultured naive and memory CD4+ repertoires were searched for previously identified spike- and CEF-reactive CDR3s. CDR3 homology was measured as pairwise Levenshtein distance, computed with the stringdist R package after trimming three terminal residues from each end. Imported from immuneACCESS, the table was reduced by TCRdb to in-frame sequences with V and J called. These copies leave out some clones; in studies compared against another copy, an unresolved V gene accounts for under half, and the cause of the remainder is not known. D and trimming were read from the DNA, whereas the V and J calls and clone size are those reported in that table. This sample lists tens of thousands of clones; 70% to 90% were detected once. 1.4% of the sample goes to the ten largest clones.

CD4+ T cells from unexposed donors were collected before the COVID-19 pandemic (2011-2018). Naive and memory CD4+ T cells were separated from cryopreserved PBMCs by CD4 enrichment followed by EasySep naive CD4+ T cell enrichment. The leukapheresis product for the unexposed donors was obtained through commercial purchase. PBMCs were isolated from leukapheresis product or whole blood by Ficoll-Paque PLUS gradient centrifugation. PBMCs were either cryopreserved at -140 degrees C or used fresh in the expansion assay. The QIAamp Micro DNA Kit was used to extract genomic DNA from the CD4+ T cells. This clonotype was sampled from a human donor in good health. The chain is encoded by TRBV14 joined to TRBJ1-5; the D gene remains uncertain. The sequenced sample was memory CD4+ T cells from PBMCs. The sample's cell subset or site, from its label and the paper: memory (non-naive) CD4+ T cells. The nucleotides read TGTGCCAGCAGCTTCGGTAGCAATCAGCCCCAGCATTTT. Its product reads: CASSFGSNQPQHF.